This record concerns one T cell receptor (beta chain) sequence. The entry originates in a study of blood T cell repertoires in COVID-19. Data came from immunoSEQ multiplex PCR; TCRdb stores just in-frame clones and leaves some out. The table lists more than 300,000 clones, 90% of them singletons. CDR3 length equals 14 residues. Germline V gives CDR1 MRHNA, CDR2 SNTAGT. The ends lost 10 bases at V and 3 bases at J; junction bases unmatched: 8. The rearrangement uses TRBV6-4 and TRBJ2-1; 8 bases map to TRBD1. The clonotype originates from a woman aged 40 to 50 with COVID-19, enrolled during active disease. The sample comprised peripheral blood. The CDR3 protein is CATKRDRSYNEQFF. CDR3 in DNA: TGTGCCACCAAGAGGGACAGGAGCTACAATGAGCAGTTCTTC.